The present TCR beta chain was sequenced within a study of cytomegalovirus exposure and HLA in healthy donors. Study results and limitations: A later analysis found that most CMV-associated TCR beta chains appeared HLA-restricted. The study flagged around 150 TCR beta chains as cytomegalovirus-associated.

Concerning this clone: The target antigen is unknown.

The PCR ran on 60 Vbeta and 13 Jbeta primers. Only in-frame clones appear in the TCRdb table, and some are missing; sequencing was by immunoSEQ multiplex PCR. The sample includes about 160,000 clones, about 71% seen only once; the top ten take 2.8%. The V segment lost 4 bases and the J segment 6 bases; nucleotides outside the gene matches: 12. The CDR3 length is 16 residues. Germline V lookup: CDR1 SGHNT, CDR2 YYREEE (reference sequence). The sample taken for sequencing was PBMCs. The TCR originated in a woman between 35 and 50 years old in good health and CMV-seropositive. This chain connects TRBV5-4 to TRBJ1-4; 7 positions agree with TRBD1. The CDR3 DNA follows: TGTGCCAGCAGCCCAACCCCGACAGGGTCGGATGAAAAACTGTTTTTT. Encoded protein: CASSPTPTGSDEKLFF.